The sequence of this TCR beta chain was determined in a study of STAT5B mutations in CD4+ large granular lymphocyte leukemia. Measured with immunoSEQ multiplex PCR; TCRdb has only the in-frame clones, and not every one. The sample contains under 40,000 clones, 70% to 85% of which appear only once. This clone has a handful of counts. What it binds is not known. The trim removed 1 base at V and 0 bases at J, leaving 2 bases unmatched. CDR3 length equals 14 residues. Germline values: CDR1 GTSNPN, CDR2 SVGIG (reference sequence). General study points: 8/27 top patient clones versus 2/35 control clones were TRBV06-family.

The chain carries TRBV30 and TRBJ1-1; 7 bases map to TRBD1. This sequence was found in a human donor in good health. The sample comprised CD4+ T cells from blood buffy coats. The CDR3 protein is CAWSAGTVNTEAFF. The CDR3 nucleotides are TGTGCCTGGAGTGCCGGGACAGTGAACACTGAAGCTTTCTTT.